This TCR beta chain was recovered during a study of blood T cells in healthy people across ages (dated by TCRdb to the mid-2010s). In the study overall: In model experiments, template switching captured about one uniquely barcoded TCR beta cDNA molecule for every two T cells. Age-related changes in TCR beta repertoire diversity were measured in the study by deep sequencing normalized with unique cDNA molecular identifiers. The donors were split into four age groups: young (average around 15 years), middle-aged (around 40), aged (roughly 65) and long-lived (approximately 80). To avoid experimental bias, donors of different ages were spread randomly across the sequencing lanes. Two additional independent replicas of 1 million unique cDNA reads from the same blood draw were analyzed for two donors (one aged 18 to 29 and one aged 80 or older). What the authors observed across the whole study: Conclusive comparison of naive and antigen-experienced compartments was prevented by the profiling of bulk unsorted PBMCs. As age increased, observed TCR beta diversity per million T cells dropped in a roughly linear way, and a significant reduction was already evident by age about 36. There was a strong correlation between observed TCR beta diversity and the percentage of naive T cells measured by flow cytometry. Compared with the aged group, the long-lived group had more naive CD4+ T cells, fewer expanded clones and increased TCR diversity, a pattern suggesting age selection. Donor CMV infection status was unknown, potentially confounding age-related changes in expanded clonotypes. Estimates of total diversity based on one million sequenced T cells were regarded as lower bounds and as underestimates.

The library was prepared using 5' RACE. Sequencing used an Illumina HiSeq 2500. A second roughly 6 to 11 cycle PCR used a sample-barcoded 5' primer and a J-beta primer mix. Each TCR beta cDNA molecule received a unique molecular identifier from a template-switch 5' adaptor carrying 12 random nucleotides. At least 2.5 million CDR3-containing paired-end reads were obtained from each sample. First-strand cDNA was synthesized from all RNA with the Mint cDNA synthesis kit, primed by a TRBC-specific oligonucleotide. Following uracil-DNA glycosylase treatment, a first 18-cycle PCR with universal primers M1SS and BC2_uni_R was performed on all cDNA. The authors' analysis ran thus. Normalization of each sample was performed by random selection of 1 million high-quality reads, each carrying a distinct molecular identifier. Reads with shared molecular identifiers were discarded instead of being binned into consensus sequences. MiTCR, with a Q25 quality threshold and the strictest error-elimination algorithm, was used for CDR3 identification, clonotype clustering and error correction. Lower-bound total TCR beta diversity was estimated with a nonparametric unseen species model using Euler transformation. Starting from the raw public reads, TCRdb applied fastp trimming at Q25, assembled clones with MiXCR and retained in-frame beta chains. Identical CDR3 proteins give one entry, which carries the most common genes and DNA. TCRdb's processing, not the authors' own work, is the source of the V and J calls. In all, the sample holds around 790,000 distinct CDR3 sequences, and 40% to 50% of those were seen once. The ten top clones hold around 18% of the sample.

This clonotype was seen a few times. It lacks a known antigen. At one of its ends the junction is not consistent with the germline gene, which may arise from a read error. From its cysteine to its phenylalanine, the CDR3 spans 12 amino acids. Only the CDR3 region is kept as DNA, spanning 36 bases read in frame from base 1. Sequences LGHNA (CDR1) and YSLEER (CDR2) are obtained from the germline V gene. The donors were 40 or so Caucasian individuals from Russia, aged 6 to 90 years, who were systemically healthy. Each donor gave around 9.9 milliliters of peripheral blood, collected into EDTA-treated Vacutainer tubes. Ficoll-Paque density-gradient centrifugation was used to isolate PBMCs, with at least 6 million per sample. Trizol reagent was used to extract total RNA from the PBMCs, yielding at least 5.5 micrograms per sample. Naive CD45RAhigh/CD27high T cell percentages were measured by flow cytometry on a PBMC aliquot from every donor.

Sequencing was performed on blood. The clonotype comes from a man in his 60s in good health. Recombination linked TRBV4-3 to TRBJ2-7; 10 bases in the middle match TRBD1. The sequence in DNA is TGTGCCAGCAGCCAGGACAGGGGGAAGCAGTACTTC. Its translation reads: CASSQDRGKQYF.